This T cell receptor (beta chain) was sequenced for a study of blood T cell repertoires in COVID-19. Study-wide context: There were acute and convalescent COVID-19 samples, and they came from the United States, Italy and Spain. T cells, B-cell-depleted T cells, or PBMCs supplied cDNA or gDNA.

Assay: immunoSEQ multiplex PCR; the TCRdb copy retains only in-frame clones and omits some. The sample lists about 210,000 clones, 75% to 90% occurring once. CDR3 size: 15 residues. CDR1 and CDR2 (germline): MGHRA, YSYEKL. Between the trimmed V and J ends, which lost 0 bases and 4 bases, there was a span of 13 bases. This clonotype originated in a man between 60 and 70 years old with acute or convalescent COVID-19. The sequenced sample was peripheral blood. The chain combines TRBV4-1 with TRBJ2-7, with D unresolved. The CDR3 coding sequence is TGCGCCAGCAGCCAAGATGCGTCCCCTTTATACGAGCAGTACTTC. Residues: CASSQDASPLYEQYF.